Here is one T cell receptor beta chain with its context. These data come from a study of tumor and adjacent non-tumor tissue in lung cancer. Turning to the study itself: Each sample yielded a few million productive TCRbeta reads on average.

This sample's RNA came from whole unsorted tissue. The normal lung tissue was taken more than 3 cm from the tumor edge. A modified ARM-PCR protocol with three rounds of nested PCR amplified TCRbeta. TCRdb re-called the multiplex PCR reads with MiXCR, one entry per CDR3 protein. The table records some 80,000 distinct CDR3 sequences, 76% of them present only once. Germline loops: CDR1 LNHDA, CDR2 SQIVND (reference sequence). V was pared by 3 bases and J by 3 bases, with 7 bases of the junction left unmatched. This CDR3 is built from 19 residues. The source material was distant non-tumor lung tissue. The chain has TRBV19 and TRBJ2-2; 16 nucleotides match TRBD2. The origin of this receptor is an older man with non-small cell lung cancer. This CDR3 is CASSMGLAGGPGYTGELFF. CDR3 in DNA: TGTGCCAGTAGTATGGGACTAGCGGGAGGGCCGGGGTACACCGGGGAGCTGTTTTTT. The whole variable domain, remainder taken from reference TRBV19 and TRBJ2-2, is DGGITQSPKYLFRKEGQNVTLSCEQNLNHDAMYWYRQDPGQGLRLIYYSQIVNDFQKGDIAEGYSVSREKKESFPLTVTSAQKNPTAFYLCASSMGLAGGPGYTGELFFGEGSRLTVL.